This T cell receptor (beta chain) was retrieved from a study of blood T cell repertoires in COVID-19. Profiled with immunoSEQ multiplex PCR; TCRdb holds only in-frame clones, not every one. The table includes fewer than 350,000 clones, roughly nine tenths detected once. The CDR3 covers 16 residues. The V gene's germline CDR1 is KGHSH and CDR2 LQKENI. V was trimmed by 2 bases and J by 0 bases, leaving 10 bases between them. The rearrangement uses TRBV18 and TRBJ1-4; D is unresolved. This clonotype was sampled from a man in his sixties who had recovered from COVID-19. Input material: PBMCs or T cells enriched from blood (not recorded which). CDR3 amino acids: CASSPSPGATNEKLFF. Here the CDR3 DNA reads TGTGCCAGCTCACCATCCCCCGGGGCAACTAATGAAAAACTGTTTTTT. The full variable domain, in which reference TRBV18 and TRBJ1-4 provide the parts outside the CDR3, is NAGVMQNPRHLVRRRGQEARLRCSPMKGHSHVYWYRQLPEEGLKFMVYLQKENIIDESGMPKERFSAEFPKEGPSILRIQQVVRGDSAAYFCASSPSPGATNEKLFFGSGTQLSVL.